A selection of T cell receptor beta chains follows, all from one sample in a study of T cell repertoires in cytomegalovirus infection. One entry per CDR3 protein, called by TCRdb with MiXCR from the reads. The repertoire has hundreds of thousands of distinct CDR3 sequences, approximately 32% of them found once; the top ten carry 9.5% to 15%. The antigens of these receptors remain unknown. The input for sequencing was cultured CD8+ T cells from PBMCs, taken from culture after CMV antigen stimulation. These receptors all come from a human donor in good health (CMV status not recorded). Some clones in this sample may be carry-over from other donors' samples. Each CDR3 is given with its conserved first and last residue.

v_call: TRBV5-6
cdr3_aa: CASSVGTGGLLIYGYTF

v_call: TRBV7-3
cdr3_aa: CASSLTRDGRNEQFF

v_call: TRBV4-1
cdr3_aa: CASRGMYNEQFF

v_call: TRBV27
cdr3_aa: CASSLATNEKLFF

v_call: TRBV7-8
cdr3_aa: CASSRGVWAMNTEAFF

v_call: TRBV7-3
cdr3_aa: CADSLNPGLAVETQYF

v_call: TRBV5-6
cdr3_aa: CASSPGFNTGELFF

v_call: TRBV7-9
cdr3_aa: CASSSPGTHGYTF

v_call: TRBV7-4
cdr3_aa: CASSLAHLGGGGSYNEQFF

v_call: TRBV29-1
cdr3_aa: CSVDRGQETQYF

v_call: TRBV6-6
cdr3_aa: CASSYSLLAGGSGELFF

v_call: TRBV4-3
cdr3_aa: CAGSQDSRGAGGYTF

v_call: TRBV4-2
cdr3_aa: CASSQEGRANYGYTF

v_call: TRBV7-9
cdr3_aa: CASSPWTGSSTEAFF

v_call: TRBV12-3/TRBV12-4
cdr3_aa: CASSLNVISYGYTF

v_call: TRBV7-9
cdr3_aa: CASSSPTGNGNTEAFF

v_call: TRBV7-2
cdr3_aa: CASSLAGGQGYTF

v_call: TRBV28
cdr3_aa: CASQLLNTEAFF

v_call: TRBV7-6
cdr3_aa: CASSPPAVLSYNEQFF

v_call: TRBV6-1
cdr3_aa: CAISPNRGNEQFF

v_call: TRBV20-1
cdr3_aa: CSARDGGGWVRGYGYTF

v_call: TRBV20-1
cdr3_aa: CSARQRGENIQYF

v_call: TRBV7-2
cdr3_aa: CASSLPGRVDEQFF

v_call: TRBV7-9
cdr3_aa: CASSWTERGGHNEQFF

v_call: TRBV7-2
cdr3_aa: CASSLEPPGATDTQYF

v_call: TRBV28
cdr3_aa: CASSLKVGQGSNQPQHF

v_call: TRBV7-9
cdr3_aa: CASSPSGGAYGEQFF

v_call: TRBV7-6
cdr3_aa: CASSLGGVGAAQPQHF

v_call: TRBV5-5
cdr3_aa: CASSLEDRGSGNTIYF

v_call: TRBV23-1
cdr3_aa: CASSQGRPFNSPLHF

v_call: TRBV19
cdr3_aa: CASSPDRLRYGYTF

v_call: TRBV11-2
cdr3_aa: CATALAGGLDEQFF

v_call: TRBV7-2
cdr3_aa: CASSPGTPGPEAFF

v_call: TRBV12-3/TRBV12-4
cdr3_aa: CASSGLPSVNEKLFF

v_call: TRBV2
cdr3_aa: CASISTITGTTRRPTQYF

v_call: TRBV20-1
cdr3_aa: CSALYSGAYNEQFF

v_call: TRBV6-6
cdr3_aa: CASSPLDGEQYF

v_call: TRBV20-1
cdr3_aa: CSARASRRGFSSYNSPLHF

v_call: TRBV19
cdr3_aa: CASSITTDYNEQFF

v_call: TRBV5-8
cdr3_aa: CASSPPGGGYTGELFF